The rows below give T cell receptor beta chains drawn from one sample of a study of T cell changes during pregnancy in multiple sclerosis. Libraries were prepared by immunoSEQ multiplex PCR; TCRdb keeps only in-frame clonotypes and omits some of them. Found here are 79,000 or so clones, roughly 90% of them singletons; the top ten hold around 2%. Specimen: peripheral blood, collected in the first trimester of pregnancy. Receptors were obtained from a female donor in good health, enrolled as a control in a pregnancy study. Each CDR3 is given with its conserved first and last residue. Each record gives: clone size, V gene, J gene, D gene, CDR3 DNA, CDR3 protein. D genes are given only for firm matches. Size is omitted from some rows. Given values are once, few, many or a class for expanded clones.

>once|TRBV7-9|TRBJ1-5|TRBD1
TGTGCCAGCAGCTCAACAGACAGGGCAGCTCAGCCCCAGCATTTT
CASSSTDRAAQPQHF
>.|TRBV7-9|TRBJ1-5|TRBD1
TGTGCCAGCAGCCAGGGACAGCTTTATAGCAATCAGCCCCAGCATTTT
CASSQGQLYSNQPQHF
>.|TRBV7-2|TRBJ2-1|.
TGTGCCAGCAGCTTAGAACAGTCCCGGAATGAGCAGTTCTTC
CASSLEQSRNEQFF
>.|TRBV6-5|TRBJ1-1|TRBD1
TGTGCCAGCACCCCGACAGGGTCATTCTCTGAAGCTTTCTTT
CASTPTGSFSEAFF
>.|TRBV5-4|TRBJ2-5|TRBD2
TGTGCCAGCAGCTCATCCTCTGTGGGTAGAGCGGGGGCAACTGGGGAGACCCAGTACTTC
CASSSSSVGRAGATGETQYF
>.|TRBV2|TRBJ2-3|TRBD2
TGTGCCAGCAGTGTGGGACTAGCGGGGGATACGCAGTATTTT
CASSVGLAGDTQYF
>.|TRBV19|TRBJ1-2|TRBD1
TGTGCCAGTAGCGGACAGGGGGCGCGTGGCTACACCTTC
CASSGQGARGYTF
>.|TRBV7-2|TRBJ2-1|TRBD2
TGTGCCAGCAGGTCGGGGGCCAGCGGGGGGTCCTACAATGAGCAGTTCTTC
CASRSGASGGSYNEQFF
>.|TRBV5-6|TRBJ2-7|TRBD2
TGTGCCAGCACCTCGGTCGGGCTAGCGGGGGGCCCAAGGGGGGAGCAGTACTTC
CASTSVGLAGGPRGEQYF
>.|TRBV9|TRBJ2-1|TRBD2
TGTGCCAGCAGTAGGCGGGGGGGCATAACAAATGAGCAGTTCTTC
CASSRRGGITNEQFF
>.|TRBV18|TRBJ2-3|.
TGTGCCAGCTCACCACCTAGTCGCACAGATACGCAGTATTTT
CASSPPSRTDTQYF
>.|TRBV7-2|TRBJ2-7|.
TGTGCCAGCAGCTTAGTCCCCAGCTCCTACGAGCAGTACTTC
CASSLVPSSYEQYF
>.|TRBV7-9|TRBJ1-1|.
TGTGCCAGCACCCCCGCGTTCGCCACTGAAGCTTTCTTT
CASTPAFATEAFF
>.|TRBV10-3|TRBJ1-1|.
TGTGCCATCAGCCCCCGGGGGAACACTGAAGCTTTCTTT
CAISPRGNTEAFF
>once|TRBV14|TRBJ1-2|TRBD1
TGTGCCAGCAGCCAAAACACAGGGGACTATGGCTACACCTTC
CASSQNTGDYGYTF
>once|TRBV6-5|TRBJ1-1|.
TGTGCCAGCAGTTATATGTACGGCACTGAAGCTTTCTTT
CASSYMYGTEAFF
>.|TRBV12-5|TRBJ1-2|TRBD1
TGTGCTAGTGGTTGGGCCGAGGGACAGGGGGCGTCGGGCTACACCTTC
CASGWAEGQGASGYTF
>.|TRBV6-5|TRBJ2-7|.
TGTGCCAGCAAGGGGGATAGGGCCTACGAGCAGTACTTC
CASKGDRAYEQYF
>.|TRBV7-2|TRBJ2-1|TRBD2
TGTGCCAGCAGCCTCCGGGGACTAGCGGGGGGCACTCACAATGAGCAGTTCTTC
CASSLRGLAGGTHNEQFF
>.|TRBV4-3|TRBJ2-5|TRBD1
TGCGCCAGCAGCCCCGGGCTGGGACAGAGGACCCAGTACTTC
CASSPGLGQRTQYF
>.|TRBV2|TRBJ1-2|.
TGTGCCAGCAGTGGAAGTGTTGGAGGTTATGGCTACACCTTC
CASSGSVGGYGYTF
>.|TRBV7-6|TRBJ1-1|.
TGTGCCAGCAGCTTAGGGGGCGCGGTCACTGAAGCTTTCTTT
CASSLGGAVTEAFF
>.|TRBV7-9|TRBJ2-7|TRBD1
TGTGCCAGCAGGCCCCCCCGGGACAGCGACTACGAGCAGTACTTC
CASRPPRDSDYEQYF
>.|TRBV7-8|TRBJ1-2|.
TGTGCCAGCAGCCCCGAGGGCGTGGGGGCAGCTTATGGCTACACCTTC
CASSPEGVGAAYGYTF
>.|TRBV5-1|TRBJ2-3|TRBD2
TGCGCCAGCAGCAAACTATCTAGCGGGGGTTCAGATACGCAGTATTTT
CASSKLSSGGSDTQYF
>once|TRBV5-4|TRBJ2-5|TRBD2
TGTGCCAGCAGCCCGAGCGGGGTCGGGACCCAGTACTTC
CASSPSGVGTQYF
>once|TRBV6-5|TRBJ2-3|TRBD1
TGTGCCAGCCGAACAGGGGGCGTAGATACGCAGTATTTT
CASRTGGVDTQYF
>.|TRBV4-3|TRBJ2-1|.
TGCGCCAGCAGCCAAGAAATGCCCCCCACGTTAGCGTTCTTC
CASSQEMPPTLAFF
>.|TRBV6-4|TRBJ2-3|TRBD2
TGTGCCAGCAGTGAAAGCGGGGGGTCCGATACGCAGTATTTT
CASSESGGSDTQYF
>.|TRBV2|TRBJ2-3|.
TGTGCCAGCAGTGCAGAAGTTACGCAGTATTTT
CASSAEVTQYF
>.|TRBV5-6|TRBJ1-2|.
TGTGCCAGCAGCCAGGACAGTCCGGCTTCGTCCTATGGCTACACCTTC
CASSQDSPASSYGYTF
>.|TRBV10-3|TRBJ2-1|.
TGTGCCATCAGTGAGTCCGGTCGAGACAGAGCATACAATGAGCAGTTCTTC
CAISESGRDRAYNEQFF
>.|TRBV7-3|TRBJ2-3|TRBD2
TGTGCCAGCAGCTCGGGACTAGCGGGTAGCACAGATACGCAGTATTTT
CASSSGLAGSTDTQYF
>.|TRBV18|TRBJ2-1|TRBD2
TGTGCCAGCTCACCAGAAGGACTAGCGACCAATGAGCAGTTCTTC
CASSPEGLATNEQFF
>once|TRBV27|TRBJ1-2|TRBD1
TGTGCCAGCACTAAAACAGGGGACCATGGCTACACCTTC
CASTKTGDHGYTF
>.|TRBV7-3|TRBJ1-1|.
TGTGCCAGCAGCCCAACCCCGGGTGGGACTGAAGCTTTCTTT
CASSPTPGGTEAFF
>.|TRBV7-9|TRBJ1-6|.
TGTGCCAGCAGCCTTCGACAGGCTGGGGGATCACCCCTCCACTTT
CASSLRQAGGSPLHF
>.|TRBV6-1|TRBJ2-7|.
TGTGCCGGAGGGAGGGGGGTAAGGACCTACGAGCAGTACTTC
CAGGRGVRTYEQYF
>.|TRBV28|TRBJ1-6|TRBD1
TGTGCCAGCAGTTTTCCCCAGGGGGTTACGGGAGCACCCCTCCACTTT
CASSFPQGVTGAPLHF
>.|TRBV4-3|TRBJ2-2|.
TGCGCCAGCAGCCAAGACTACACGGGGGTTAACACCGGGGAGCTGTTTTTT
CASSQDYTGVNTGELFF
>.|TRBV6-1|TRBJ2-7|.
TGTGCCAGCAGTGAAGCCCCGTCGGGTAAAGGCTACGAGCAGTACTTC
CASSEAPSGKGYEQYF
>.|TRBV28|TRBJ2-1|.
TGTGCCAGCAGTCCCAACTACAATGAGCAGTTCTTC
CASSPNYNEQFF
>.|TRBV7-9|TRBJ1-2|TRBD1
TGTGCCAGCAGCGATAACCGGGACAGAACCTATGGCTACACCTTC
CASSDNRDRTYGYTF
>.|TRBV9|TRBJ1-1|.
TGTGCCAGCAGCGTAGTATCTCGTGCTGAAGCTTTCTTT
CASSVVSRAEAFF
>once|TRBV20-1|TRBJ1-2|.
TGCAGTTCGAGGGGCTACACCTTC
CSSRGYTF
>.|TRBV6-1|TRBJ2-5|TRBD1
TGTGCCAGCAGTGAAGCAGGACAGGGAGAGACCCAGTACTTC
CASSEAGQGETQYF
>.|TRBV11-1|TRBJ2-3|.
TGTGCCAGCAGCTTAGGAGAGACAAGCACAGATACGCAGTATTTT
CASSLGETSTDTQYF
>.|TRBV5-5|TRBJ1-2|.
TGTGCCAGCAGCCAACGGGGGGGCTATGGCTACACCTTC
CASSQRGGYGYTF
>.|TRBV18|TRBJ2-2|.
TGTGCCAGCTCACCGTATAGTCTCCGAACCGGGGAGCTGTTTTTT
CASSPYSLRTGELFF
>few|TRBV11-2|TRBJ1-1|TRBD1
TGTGCCAGCAGCACTCCGGGACAGAAAGAGGCTTTCTTT
CASSTPGQKEAFF
>.|TRBV7-9|TRBJ1-2|TRBD1
TGTGCCAGCAGCTTGCCTACAGGGGGCGCGGGTGGCTACACCTTC
CASSLPTGGAGGYTF
>.|TRBV5-1|TRBJ1-4|.
TGCGCCAGCAGCTTAGGACAGAATGAAAAACTGTTTTTT
CASSLGQNEKLFF
>.|TRBV18|TRBJ2-1|.
TGTGCCAGCTCTCTCGGGTCGGGGGTCAATGAGCAGTTCTTC
CASSLGSGVNEQFF
>once|TRBV9|TRBJ1-4|TRBD1
TGTGCCAGCAGCGTAGCCGGGGGGGGACAGGGATATGCAACTAATGAAAAACTGTTTTTT
CASSVAGGGQGYATNEKLFF
>.|TRBV2|TRBJ1-6|TRBD1
TGTGCCAGCAGTACCACGACAGGGGCGAATTCACCCCTCCACTTT
CASSTTTGANSPLHF